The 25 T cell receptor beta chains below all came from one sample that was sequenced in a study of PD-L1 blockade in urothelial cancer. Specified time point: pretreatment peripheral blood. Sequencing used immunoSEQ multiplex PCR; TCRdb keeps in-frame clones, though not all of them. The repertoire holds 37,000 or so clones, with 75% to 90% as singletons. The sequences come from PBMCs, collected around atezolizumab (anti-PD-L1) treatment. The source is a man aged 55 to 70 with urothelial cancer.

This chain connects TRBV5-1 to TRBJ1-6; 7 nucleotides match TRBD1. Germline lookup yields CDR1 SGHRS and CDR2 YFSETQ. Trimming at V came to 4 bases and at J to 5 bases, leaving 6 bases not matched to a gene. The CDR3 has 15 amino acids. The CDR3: CASSPRGFDNSPLHF. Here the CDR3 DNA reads TGCGCCAGCAGCCCCAGGGGGTTCGATAATTCACCCCTCCACTTT.

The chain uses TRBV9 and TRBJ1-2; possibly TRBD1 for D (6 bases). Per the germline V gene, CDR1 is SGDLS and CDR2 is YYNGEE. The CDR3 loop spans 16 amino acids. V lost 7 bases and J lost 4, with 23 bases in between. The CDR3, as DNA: TGTGCCAGCTCCGCGGGGGGCTCAGGGCTTGGCTATGGCTACACCTTC. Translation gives CASSAGGSGLGYGYTF.

The CDR3 sequence is CASSLVRETQYF. The CDR3, as DNA: TGTGCCAGCAGCTTAGTCCGGGAGACCCAGTACTTC. This chain connects TRBV7-2 to TRBJ2-5; D remains unclear. CDR1 and CDR2 (germline): SGHTA, FQGNSA. V was cut by 1 base and J by 5 bases, with 5 bases left in between. The CDR3 sequence is 12 residues long. Full variable domain (remainder filled in from reference TRBV7-2 and TRBJ2-5): GAGVSQSPSNKVTEKGKDVELRCDPISGHTALYWYRQSLGQGLEFLIYFQGNSAPDKSGLPSDRFSAERTGGSVSTLTIQRTQQEDSAVYLCASSLVRETQYFGPGTRLLVL.

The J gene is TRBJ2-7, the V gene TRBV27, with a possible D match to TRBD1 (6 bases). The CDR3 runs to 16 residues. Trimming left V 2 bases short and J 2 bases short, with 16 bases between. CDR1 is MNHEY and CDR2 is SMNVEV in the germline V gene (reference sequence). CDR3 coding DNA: TGTGCCAGCAGTTTAGGTTCTTCGAGGGGGACCTACGAGCAGTACTTC. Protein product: CASSLGSSRGTYEQYF.

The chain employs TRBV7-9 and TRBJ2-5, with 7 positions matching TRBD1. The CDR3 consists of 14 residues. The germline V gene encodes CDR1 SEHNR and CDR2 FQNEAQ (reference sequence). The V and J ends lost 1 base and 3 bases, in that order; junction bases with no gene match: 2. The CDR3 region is CASSLEGGKETQYF. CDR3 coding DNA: TGTGCCAGCAGCTTAGAAGGGGGCAAAGAGACCCAGTACTTC.

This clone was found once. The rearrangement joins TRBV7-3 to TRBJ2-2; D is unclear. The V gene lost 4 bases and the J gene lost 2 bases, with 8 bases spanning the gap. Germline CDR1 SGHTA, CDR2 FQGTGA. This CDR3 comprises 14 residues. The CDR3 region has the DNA TGTGCCAGCAGCTCGGGTCCCAACACCGGGGAGCTGTTTTTT. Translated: CASSSGPNTGELFF.

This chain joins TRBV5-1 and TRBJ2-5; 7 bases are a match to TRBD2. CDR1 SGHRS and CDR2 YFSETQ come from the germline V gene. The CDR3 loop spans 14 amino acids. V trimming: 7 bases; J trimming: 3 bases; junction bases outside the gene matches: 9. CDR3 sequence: CASSRDYDKETQYF. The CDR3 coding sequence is TGCGCCAGCTCCCGGGACTACGACAAAGAGACCCAGTACTTC. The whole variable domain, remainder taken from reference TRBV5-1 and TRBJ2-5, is KAGVTQTPRYLIKTRGQQVTLSCSPISGHRSVSWYQQTPGQGLQFLFEYFSETQRNKGNFPGRFSGRQFSNSRSEMNVSTLELGDSALYLCASSRDYDKETQYFGPGTRLLVL.

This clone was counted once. For the CDR3, the DNA is TGTGCCAGCAGCCAAACCACTAGCGGGAGAATTCGTTACGAGCAGTACTTC. It translates to CASSQTTSGRIRYEQYF. The V and J genes are TRBV14 and TRBJ2-7, with 11 bases aligning to TRBD2. The CDR3 loop spans 17 amino acids. Germline V lookup: CDR1 SGHDN, CDR2 FVKESK. V was pared by 2 bases and J by 4 bases, with 10 bases of the junction left unmatched.

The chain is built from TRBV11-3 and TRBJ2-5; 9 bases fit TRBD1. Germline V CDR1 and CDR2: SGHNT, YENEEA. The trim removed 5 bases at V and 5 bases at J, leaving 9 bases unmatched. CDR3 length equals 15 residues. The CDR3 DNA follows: TGTGCCAGCAGCAAGGGACAGGGCATTCGGGAGACCCAGTACTTC. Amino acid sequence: CASSKGQGIRETQYF.

The CDR3 loop is CAWTDSPAAYEQYF. CDR3 nucleotides: TGTGCCTGGACCGACTCCCCCGCGGCCTACGAGCAGTACTTC. The genes are TRBV30 and TRBJ2-7, with D uncertain. The CDR3 spans 14 residues. With 4 bases removed from V and 2 bases from J, the gap between germline ends came to 15 bases. CDR1 is GTSNPN, CDR2 SVGIG, per germline (reference sequence). Complete variable domain (other parts from reference TRBV30 and TRBJ2-7): SQTIHQWPATLVQPVGSPLSLECTVEGTSNPNLYWYRQAAGRGLQLLFYSVGIGQISSEVPQNLSASRPQDRQFILSSKKLLLSDSGFYLCAWTDSPAAYEQYFGPGTRLTVT.

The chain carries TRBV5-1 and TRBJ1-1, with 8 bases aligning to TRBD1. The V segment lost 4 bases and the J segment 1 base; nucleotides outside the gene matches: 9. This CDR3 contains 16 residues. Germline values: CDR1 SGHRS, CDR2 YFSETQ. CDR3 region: CASSRVRTGSNTEAFF. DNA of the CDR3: TGCGCCAGCAGCCGGGTGAGGACAGGGTCGAACACTGAAGCTTTCTTT.

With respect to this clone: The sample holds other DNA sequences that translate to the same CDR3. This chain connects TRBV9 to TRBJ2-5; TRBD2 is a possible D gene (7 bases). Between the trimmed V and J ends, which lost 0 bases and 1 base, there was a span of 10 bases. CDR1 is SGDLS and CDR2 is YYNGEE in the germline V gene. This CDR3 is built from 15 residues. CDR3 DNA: TGTGCCAGCAGCGTAGTGGGGGGGGCCCAAGAGACCCAGTACTTC. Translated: CASSVVGGAQETQYF.

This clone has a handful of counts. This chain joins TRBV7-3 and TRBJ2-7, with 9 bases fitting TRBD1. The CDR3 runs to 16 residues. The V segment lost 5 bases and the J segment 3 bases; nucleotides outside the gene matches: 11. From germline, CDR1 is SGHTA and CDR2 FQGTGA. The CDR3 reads CASSLKTGTGRYEQYF. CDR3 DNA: TGTGCCAGCAGCCTGAAGACCGGGACAGGGCGCTACGAGCAGTACTTC.

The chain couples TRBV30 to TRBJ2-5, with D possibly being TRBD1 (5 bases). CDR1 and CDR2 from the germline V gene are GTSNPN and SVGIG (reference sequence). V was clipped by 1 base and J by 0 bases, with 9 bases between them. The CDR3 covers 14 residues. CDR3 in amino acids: CAWSGVTDQETQYF. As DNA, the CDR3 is TGTGCCTGGAGTGGAGTGACAGACCAAGAGACCCAGTACTTC.

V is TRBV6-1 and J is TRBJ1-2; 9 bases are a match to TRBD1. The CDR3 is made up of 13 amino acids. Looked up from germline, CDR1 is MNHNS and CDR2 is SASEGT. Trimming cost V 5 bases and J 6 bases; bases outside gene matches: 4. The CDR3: CASSNRGPHGYTF. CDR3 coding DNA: TGTGCCAGCAGTAACAGGGGGCCGCATGGCTACACCTTC.

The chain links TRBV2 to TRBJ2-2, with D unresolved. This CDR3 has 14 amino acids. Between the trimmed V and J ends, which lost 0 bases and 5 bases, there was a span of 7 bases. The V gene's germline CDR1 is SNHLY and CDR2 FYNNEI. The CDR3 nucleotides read TGTGCCAGCAGTGAAGCGGTGGAGACCGGGGAGCTGTTTTTT. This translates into CASSEAVETGELFF.

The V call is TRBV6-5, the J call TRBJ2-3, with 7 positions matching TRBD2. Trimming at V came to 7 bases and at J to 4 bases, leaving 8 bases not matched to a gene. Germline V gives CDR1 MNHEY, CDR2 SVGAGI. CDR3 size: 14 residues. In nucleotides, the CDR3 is TGTGCCAGCAAACGGGGGGAGGTCTCAGATACGCAGTATTTT. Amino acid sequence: CASKRGEVSDTQYF.

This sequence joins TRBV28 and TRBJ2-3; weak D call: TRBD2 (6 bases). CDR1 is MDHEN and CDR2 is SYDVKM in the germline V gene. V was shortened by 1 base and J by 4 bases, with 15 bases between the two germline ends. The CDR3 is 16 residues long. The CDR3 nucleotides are TGTGCCAGCAGTTTATATACGGCGGGGTCCCCAGATACGCAGTATTTT. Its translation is CASSLYTAGSPDTQYF.

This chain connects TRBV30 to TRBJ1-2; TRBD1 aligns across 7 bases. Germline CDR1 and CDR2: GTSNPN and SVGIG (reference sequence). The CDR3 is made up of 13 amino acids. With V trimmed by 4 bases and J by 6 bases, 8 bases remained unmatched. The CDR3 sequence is CAWMRGPPNGYTF. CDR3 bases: TGTGCCTGGATGAGGGGGCCACCCAATGGCTACACCTTC.

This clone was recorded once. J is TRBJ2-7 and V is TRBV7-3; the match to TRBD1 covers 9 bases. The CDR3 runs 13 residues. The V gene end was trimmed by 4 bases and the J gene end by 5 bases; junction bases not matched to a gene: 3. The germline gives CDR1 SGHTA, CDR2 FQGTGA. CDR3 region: CASSSDRGDEQYF. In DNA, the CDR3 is TGTGCCAGCAGCTCTGACAGGGGGGACGAGCAGTACTTC. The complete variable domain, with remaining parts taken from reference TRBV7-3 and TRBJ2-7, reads GAGVSQTPSNKVTEKGKYVELRCDPISGHTALYWYRQSLGQGPEFLIYFQGTGAADDSGLPNDRFFAVRPEGSVSTLKIQRTERGDSAVYLCASSSDRGDEQYFGPGTRLTVT.

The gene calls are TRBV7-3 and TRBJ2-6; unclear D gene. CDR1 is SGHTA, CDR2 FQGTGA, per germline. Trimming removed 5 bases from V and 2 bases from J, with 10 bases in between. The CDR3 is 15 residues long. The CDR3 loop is CASSQARAGANVLTF. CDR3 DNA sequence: TGTGCCAGCAGCCAAGCCCGGGCTGGGGCCAACGTCCTGACTTTC.

CDR3 amino acids: CASSSARGAYDSNQPQHF. CDR3 DNA: TGTGCCAGTAGCAGTGCTCGGGGGGCTTATGATAGCAATCAGCCCCAGCATTTT. V and J are TRBV19 and TRBJ1-5; D possibly corresponds to TRBD1 (6 bases). V was shortened by 6 bases and J by 0 bases, with 21 bases between the two germline ends. The CDR3 loop spans 18 amino acids. CDR1 and CDR2 from the germline V gene are LNHDA and SQIVND (reference sequence).

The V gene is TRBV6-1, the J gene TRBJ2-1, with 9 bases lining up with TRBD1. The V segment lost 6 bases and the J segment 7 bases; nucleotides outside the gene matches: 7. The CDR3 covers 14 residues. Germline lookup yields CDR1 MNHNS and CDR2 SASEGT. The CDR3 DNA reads TGTGCCAGCAGGGAACAGGGGGCTGGTAATGAGCAGTTCTTC. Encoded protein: CASREQGAGNEQFF.

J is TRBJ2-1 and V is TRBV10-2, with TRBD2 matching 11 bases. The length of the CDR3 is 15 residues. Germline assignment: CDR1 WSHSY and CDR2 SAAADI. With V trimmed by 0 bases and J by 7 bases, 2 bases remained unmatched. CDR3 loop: CASSESASGRNEQFF. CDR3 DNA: TGCGCCAGCAGTGAGTCGGCTAGCGGGAGGAATGAGCAGTTCTTC.

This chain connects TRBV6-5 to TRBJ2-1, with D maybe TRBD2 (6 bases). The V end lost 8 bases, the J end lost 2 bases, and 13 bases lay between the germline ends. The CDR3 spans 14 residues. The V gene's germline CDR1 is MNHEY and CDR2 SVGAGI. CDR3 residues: CASGRAGTYNEQFF. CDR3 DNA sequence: TGTGCCAGCGGAAGAGCGGGTACCTACAATGAGCAGTTCTTC.